This T cell receptor beta chain was captured by sequencing in a study of T cells in Graves' hyperthyroidism and ophthalmopathy. Across the whole study: Peripheral blood specimens were obtained at initial diagnosis, prior to any treatment.

RNA transcripts provided the source from which TCR beta CDR3 regions were amplified. A set of HTBI primers served as the primers for a first-round RT-PCR of the TCR CDR3. TCRdb re-called the multiplex PCR reads with MiXCR, one entry per CDR3 protein. The sample consists of more than 250,000 distinct CDR3 sequences, over 12% of them appearing once. It was uncontrolled infection, other autoimmune disease, pregnancy or lactation that excluded patients. Diagnosing involved the use of clinical symptoms, serum thyroxine and TRAb, thyroid ultrasound and orbital computed tomography. Note on this clonotype: The antigen is undetermined.

Overall study results and limits: Most thyroid clonotypes with frequency above 0.001 were detected in blood.

Trimming cost V 6 bases and J 0 bases, with 14 bases left between them. Germline V gene data show CDR1 as ENHRY and CDR2 as SYGVKD. This CDR3 is built from 15 residues. Material: blood. The source of this sequence is a woman aged 50 to 60 with Graves' hyperthyroidism that later progressed to Graves' ophthalmopathy. J is TRBJ1-2 and V is TRBV10-3; TRBD1 might be the D (6 bases). CDR3 nucleotide sequence: TGTGCCATCAGCATCCTACAGGGAGCTAACTATGGCTACACCTTC. Its protein is CAISILQGANYGYTF.